A selection of T cell receptor beta chains follows, all from one sample in a study of blood T cell repertoires in COVID-19. Repertoires were generated with immunoSEQ multiplex PCR, while TCRdb's copy carries only in-frame clones and drops some. Here the sample spans roughly 230,000 clones, 89% being singletons. The specimen sequenced was peripheral blood. These receptors all stem from a woman aged 40 to 50 who had recovered from COVID-19. Both conserved end residues are part of each CDR3. Fields, in order: D gene, CDR3 length, V gene, J gene, clone size, CDR3 DNA, CDR3 protein. D genes are given only for firm matches. Part of the rows lack a size; the others show once, few, many or a class for expanded clones.

NA	13	TRBV7-2	TRBJ1-2	NA	TGTGCCAGCAGCTTATCAGGGGACTATGGCTACACCTTC	CASSLSGDYGYTF
NA	13	TRBV2	TRBJ2-5	NA	TGTGCCAGCTCTAGCTGGTTTCAAGAGACCCAGTACTTC	CASSSWFQETQYF
TRBD1	15	TRBV5-1	TRBJ2-3	NA	TGCGCCAGCAGCTCTGGACAGGGAGGCACAGATACGCAGTATTTT	CASSSGQGGTDTQYF
TRBD1	13	TRBV12-3/TRBV12-4	TRBJ1-2	NA	TGTGCCAGCAGCCGGGACAGCATCTATGGCTACACCTTC	CASSRDSIYGYTF
NA	13	TRBV12-3/TRBV12-4	TRBJ2-7	NA	TGTGCCAGCAGGACCGACAGGGGAGGGGAGCAGTACTTC	CASRTDRGGEQYF
NA	14	TRBV27	TRBJ2-1	NA	TGTGCCAGCAGCCCTAAGGGGTCCTACAATGAGCAGTTCTTC	CASSPKGSYNEQFF
TRBD2	13	TRBV18	TRBJ2-7	NA	TGTGCCAGCGCAGCGGGGGGGACCTACGAGCAGTACTTC	CASAAGGTYEQYF
NA	18	TRBV5-1	TRBJ2-6	NA	TGCGCCAGCTGCCCCACCTGGGCCTTAACTTCTGGGGCCAACGTCCTGACTTTC	CASCPTWALTSGANVLTF
TRBD1	15	TRBV5-6	TRBJ1-1	NA	TGTGCCAGCAGCATCGGACAGGGTTGGCACACTGAAGCTTTCTTT	CASSIGQGWHTEAFF
NA	15	TRBV28	TRBJ1-5	NA	TGTGCCAGCAGCCTTGTCAGCCTAGGCAATCAGCCCCAGCATTTT	CASSLVSLGNQPQHF
TRBD1	15	TRBV6-5	TRBJ1-6	NA	TGTGCCAGCAATAAGGGACAGGGGGCGAATTCACCCCTCCACTTT	CASNKGQGANSPLHF
TRBD2	17	TRBV3-1/TRBV3-2	TRBJ2-3	NA	TGTGCCAGCAGCCAAACCGGACTAGCGGGAGGCGGGGATACGCAGTATTTT	CASSQTGLAGGGDTQYF
NA	15	TRBV15	TRBJ2-3	NA	TGTGCCACCAGCAGACGACAGGCCATCACAGATACGCAGTATTTT	CATSRRQAITDTQYF
NA	14	TRBV5-1	TRBJ2-2	NA	TGCGCCAGCAGCTTGCCCCCCCCGCGTGGGGAGCTGTTTTTT	CASSLPPPRGELFF
NA	13	TRBV5-1	TRBJ1-1	NA	TGCGCCAGCAGCCCGGGGATTAGCACTGAAGCTTTCTTT	CASSPGISTEAFF
NA	16	TRBV15	TRBJ2-4	NA	TGTGCCACCAGCACCCATTACGGGGAGAGGAGAAACATTCAGTACTTC	CATSTHYGERRNIQYF
NA	11	TRBV19	TRBJ2-1	NA	TGTGCCAGTAGTATAGCTCAGATGGTGCTCTTC	CASSIAQMVLF
TRBD1	15	TRBV7-2	TRBJ2-5	NA	TGTGCCAGCAGCGACCGGGACAGGGCCCAAGAGACCCAGTACTTC	CASSDRDRAQETQYF
TRBD1	16	TRBV5-4	TRBJ1-1	NA	TGTGCCAGCAGCCCCTACGGACAGGTGATGAACACTGAAGCTTTCTTT	CASSPYGQVMNTEAFF
NA	13	TRBV6-2/TRBV6-3	TRBJ1-5	NA	TGTGCCAGCAGCACGGTCAGGGATCAGCCCCAGCATTTT	CASSTVRDQPQHF
NA	12	TRBV21-1	TRBJ2-1	NA	TGTGCCAGACAGAGCTCCTACAATGAGCAGTTCTTC	CARQSSYNEQFF
NA	15	TRBV28	TRBJ1-4	NA	TGTGCCAGCAGTTTGCCGGGGTCAACTAATGAAAAACTGTTTTTT	CASSLPGSTNEKLFF
NA	16	TRBV5-1	TRBJ2-3	NA	TGCGCCAGCAGCTTGGATCTGGGACACCCTCAAGATACGCAGTATTTT	CASSLDLGHPQDTQYF
NA	21	TRBV12-2	TRBJ2-3	NA	TGTGCAAGTCGCTTAGTACCAGGAGGGCGAGTTCGAAACGCTAGCACAGATACGCAGTATTTT	CASRLVPGGRVRNASTDTQYF
TRBD2	15	TRBV3-1/TRBV3-2	TRBJ2-2	NA	TGTGCCAGCAGCCAACATGCGGGAGAGGTCGGGGAGCTGTTTTTT	CASSQHAGEVGELFF
NA	14	TRBV5-1	TRBJ2-7	NA	TGCGCCAGCAGCTTGGACAGGGCCCCGGGGGGGCAGTACTTC	CASSLDRAPGGQYF
NA	13	TRBV5-1	TRBJ1-4	NA	TGCGCCAGCAGGGAGCAAACTAATGAAAAACTGTTTTTT	CASREQTNEKLFF
TRBD1	15	TRBV5-1	TRBJ2-1	once	TGCGCCAGCAGGCCGGGACAGGGATCCTACAATGAGCAGTTCTTC	CASRPGQGSYNEQFF
NA	11	TRBV30	TRBJ1-2	few	TGTGCCTGGAGTGAAGACACCGCAAAACTGTTC	CAWSEDTAKLF
TRBD2	17	TRBV27	TRBJ2-5	NA	TGTGCCAGCAGTTTATTGTTTCGGACTAGCCCTAAAGAGACCCAGTACTTC	CASSLLFRTSPKETQYF
NA	13	TRBV6-5	TRBJ2-7	NA	TGTGCCAGCAGTTACATACTAGCAACCGAGCAGTACTTC	CASSYILATEQYF
NA	14	TRBV9	TRBJ2-3	NA	TGTGCCAGCAGCGCCCTCCTTTCCCCAGATACGCAGTATTTT	CASSALLSPDTQYF
NA	14	TRBV5-4	TRBJ2-3	NA	TGTGCCAGCAGCTTGTCAACATTCACAGATACGCAGTATTTT	CASSLSTFTDTQYF
NA	15	TRBV4-2	TRBJ2-7	NA	TGTGCCAGCAGCCAAGATCGACGTACAACAGGCGAGCAGTACTTC	CASSQDRRTTGEQYF
NA	15	TRBV7-9	TRBJ1-4	NA	TGTGCCAGCAGCTTCAACAGGGTTACTAATGAAAAACTGTTTTTT	CASSFNRVTNEKLFF
NA	16	TRBV15	TRBJ1-3	NA	TGTGCCACCAGCAGAGATGTCACAAACTCTGGAAACACCATATATTTT	CATSRDVTNSGNTIYF
NA	15	TRBV7-9	TRBJ1-5	NA	TGTGCCAGCAGCTTATCGGGGGTTTATGATCAGCCCCAGCATTTT	CASSLSGVYDQPQHF
NA	15	TRBV7-9	TRBJ2-1	NA	TGTGCCAGCAGCCCCGGACTATCCTTATACAATGAGCAGTTCTTC	CASSPGLSLYNEQFF
NA	15	TRBV2	TRBJ2-3	NA	TGTGCCAGCAGTGATTTATCAGCCGGGGAAGATACGCAGTATTTT	CASSDLSAGEDTQYF
NA	16	TRBV6-1	TRBJ1-4	NA	TGTGCCAGCAGTGACGAAGTGGCTGCAACTAATGAAAAACTGTTTTTT	CASSDEVAATNEKLFF